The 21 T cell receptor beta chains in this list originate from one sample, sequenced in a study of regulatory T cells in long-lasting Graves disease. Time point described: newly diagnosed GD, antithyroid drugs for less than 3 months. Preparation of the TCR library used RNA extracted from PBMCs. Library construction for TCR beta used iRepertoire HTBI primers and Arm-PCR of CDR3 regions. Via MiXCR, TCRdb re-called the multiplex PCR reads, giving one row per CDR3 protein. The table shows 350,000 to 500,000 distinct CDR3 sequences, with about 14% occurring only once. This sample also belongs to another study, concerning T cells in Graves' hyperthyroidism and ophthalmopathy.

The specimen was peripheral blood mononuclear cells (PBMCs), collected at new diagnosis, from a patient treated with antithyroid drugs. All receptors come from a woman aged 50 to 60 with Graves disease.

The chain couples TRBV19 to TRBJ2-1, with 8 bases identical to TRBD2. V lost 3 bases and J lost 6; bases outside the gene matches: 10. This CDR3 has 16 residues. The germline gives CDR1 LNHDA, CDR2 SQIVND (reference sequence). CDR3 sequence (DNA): TGTGCCAGTAGTATGGTTGCGGGACTAGTGGGCAATGAGCAGTTCTTC. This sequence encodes CASSMVAGLVGNEQFF.

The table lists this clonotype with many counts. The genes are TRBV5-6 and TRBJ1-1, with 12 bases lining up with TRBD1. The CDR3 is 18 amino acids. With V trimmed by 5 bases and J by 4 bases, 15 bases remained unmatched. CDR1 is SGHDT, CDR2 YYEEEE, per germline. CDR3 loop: CASSSHGTGGTVSTEAFF. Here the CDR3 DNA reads TGTGCCAGCAGTTCCCACGGGACAGGGGGCACTGTAAGCACTGAAGCTTTCTTT.

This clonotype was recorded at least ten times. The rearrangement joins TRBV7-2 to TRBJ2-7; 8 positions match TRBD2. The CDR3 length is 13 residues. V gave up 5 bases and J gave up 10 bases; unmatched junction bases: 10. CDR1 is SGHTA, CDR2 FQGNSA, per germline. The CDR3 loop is CASSMYQTSDQYF. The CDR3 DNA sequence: TGTGCCAGCAGCATGTACCAGACTAGCGACCAGTACTTC.

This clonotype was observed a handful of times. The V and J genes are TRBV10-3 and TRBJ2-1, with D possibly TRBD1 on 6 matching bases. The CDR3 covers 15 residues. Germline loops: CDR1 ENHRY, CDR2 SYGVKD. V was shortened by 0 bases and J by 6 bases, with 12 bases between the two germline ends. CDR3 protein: CAISESLGAGNEQFF. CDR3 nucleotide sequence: TGTGCCATCAGTGAGTCGTTGGGGGCAGGCAATGAGCAGTTCTTC.

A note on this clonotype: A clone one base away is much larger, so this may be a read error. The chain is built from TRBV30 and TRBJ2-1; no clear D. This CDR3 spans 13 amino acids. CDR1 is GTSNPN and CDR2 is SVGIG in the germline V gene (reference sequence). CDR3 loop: CARSVGSYREQFF. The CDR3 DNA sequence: TGTGCCCGGAGTGTAGGGTCGTATAGAGAGCAGTTCTTC.

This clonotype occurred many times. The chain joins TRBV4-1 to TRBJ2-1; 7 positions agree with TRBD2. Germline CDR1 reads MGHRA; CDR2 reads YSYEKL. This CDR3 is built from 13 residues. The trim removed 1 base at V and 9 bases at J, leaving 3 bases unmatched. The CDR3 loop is CASSQASGIEQFF. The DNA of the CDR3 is TGCGCCAGCAGCCAAGCTAGCGGTATTGAGCAGTTCTTC.

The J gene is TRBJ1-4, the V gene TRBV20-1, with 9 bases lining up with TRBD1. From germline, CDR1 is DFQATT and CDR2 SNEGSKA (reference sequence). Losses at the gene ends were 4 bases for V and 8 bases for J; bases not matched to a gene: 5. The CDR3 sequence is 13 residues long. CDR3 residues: CSAKDRGEEKLFF. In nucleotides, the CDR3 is TGCAGTGCTAAAGACAGGGGGGAAGAAAAACTGTTTTTT.

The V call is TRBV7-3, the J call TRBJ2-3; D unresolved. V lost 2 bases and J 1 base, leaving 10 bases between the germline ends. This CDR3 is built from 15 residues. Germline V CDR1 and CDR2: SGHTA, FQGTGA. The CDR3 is CASSLAIAGTDTQYF. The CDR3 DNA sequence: TGTGCCAGCAGCTTAGCGATTGCAGGCACAGATACGCAGTATTTT.

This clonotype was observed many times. CDR3 region: CASSQLAGFSYEQYF. For the CDR3, the DNA is TGCGCCAGCAGCCAACTAGCGGGTTTCTCCTACGAGCAGTACTTC. V gene TRBV5-1 combines with J gene TRBJ2-7, with 9 bases aligning to TRBD2. The CDR3 contains 15 residues. Germline V gene lookup returns CDR1 SGHRS and CDR2 YFSETQ. Losses at the gene ends were 4 bases for V and 0 bases for J; bases not matched to a gene: 5.

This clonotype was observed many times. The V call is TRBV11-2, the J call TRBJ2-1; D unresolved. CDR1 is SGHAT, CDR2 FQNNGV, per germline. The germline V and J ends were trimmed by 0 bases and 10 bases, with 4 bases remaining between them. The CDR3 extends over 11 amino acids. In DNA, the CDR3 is TGTGCCAGCAGCTTAGAGAGAGAGCAGTTCTTC. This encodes CASSLEREQFF.

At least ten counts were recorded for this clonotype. CDR3 in amino acids: CASIKAGDAGNTIYF. The CDR3, as DNA: TGTGCCAGCATCAAAGCCGGAGACGCTGGAAACACCATATATTTT. The rearrangement uses TRBV6-2 or TRBV6-3 and TRBJ1-3, with no clear D. The CDR3 has 15 amino acids. Trimming removed 7 bases at V and 2 bases at J, with 15 bases between. Germline V gene lookup returns CDR1 MNHEY and CDR2 SVGEGT.

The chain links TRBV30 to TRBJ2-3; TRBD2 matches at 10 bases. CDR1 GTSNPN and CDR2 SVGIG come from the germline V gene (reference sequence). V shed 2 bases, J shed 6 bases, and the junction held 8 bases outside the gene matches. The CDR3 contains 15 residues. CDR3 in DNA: TGTGCCTGGAGTCCCCCTAGCGGGGGACTCGATACGCAGTATTTT. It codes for CAWSPPSGGLDTQYF.

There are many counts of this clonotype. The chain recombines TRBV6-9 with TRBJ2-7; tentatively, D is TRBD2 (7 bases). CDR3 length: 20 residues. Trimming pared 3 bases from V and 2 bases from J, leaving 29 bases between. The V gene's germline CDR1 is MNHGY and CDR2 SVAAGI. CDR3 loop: CASSYYKRDTERDEPYEQYF. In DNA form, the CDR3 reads TGTGCCAGCAGTTACTATAAACGGGACACAGAGCGGGATGAACCCTACGAGCAGTACTTC.

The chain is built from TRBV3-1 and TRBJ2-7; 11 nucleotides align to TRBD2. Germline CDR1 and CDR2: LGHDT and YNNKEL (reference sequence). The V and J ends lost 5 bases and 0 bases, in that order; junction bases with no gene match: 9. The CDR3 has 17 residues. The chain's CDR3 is CASSDHFSGRDSYEQYF. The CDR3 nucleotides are TGTGCCAGCAGCGACCACTTTAGCGGGAGGGACTCCTACGAGCAGTACTTC.

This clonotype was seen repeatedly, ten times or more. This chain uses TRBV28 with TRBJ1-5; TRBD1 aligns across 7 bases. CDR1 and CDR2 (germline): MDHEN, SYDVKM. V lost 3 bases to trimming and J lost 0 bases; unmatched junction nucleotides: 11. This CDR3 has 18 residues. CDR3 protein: CASSLAQGKENSNQPQHF. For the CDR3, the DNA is TGTGCCAGCAGTTTGGCACAGGGGAAGGAAAATAGCAATCAGCCCCAGCATTTT. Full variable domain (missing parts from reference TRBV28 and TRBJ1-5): DVKVTQSSRYLVKRTGEKVFLECVQDMDHENMFWYRQDPGLGLRLIYFSYDVKMKEKGDIPEGYSVSREKKERFSLILESASTNQTSMYLCASSLAQGKENSNQPQHFGDGTRLSIL.

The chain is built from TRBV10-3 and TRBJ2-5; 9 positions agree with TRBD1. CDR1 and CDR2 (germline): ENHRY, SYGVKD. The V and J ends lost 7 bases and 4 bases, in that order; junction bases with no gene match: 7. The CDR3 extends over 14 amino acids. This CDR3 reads CAIKEDRGRETQYF. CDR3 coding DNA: TGTGCCATCAAAGAGGACAGGGGAAGAGAGACCCAGTACTTC.

CDR3 coding DNA: TGTGCCAGCAGCCAAGGGTCATTAGCGGGAGGGACGGGGGAGACCCAGTACTTC. Residues: CASSQGSLAGGTGETQYF. The chain combines TRBV3-1 with TRBJ2-5, with 11 bases that match TRBD2. The CDR3 consists of 18 residues. CDR1 is LGHDT, CDR2 YNNKEL, per germline (reference sequence). V shed 1 base and J 5 bases; nucleotides not matched to a gene: 12.

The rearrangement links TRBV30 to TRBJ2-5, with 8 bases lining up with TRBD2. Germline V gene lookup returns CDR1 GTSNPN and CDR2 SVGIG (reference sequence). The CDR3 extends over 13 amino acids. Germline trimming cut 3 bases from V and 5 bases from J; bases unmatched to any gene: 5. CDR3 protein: CAWSPGLVETQYF. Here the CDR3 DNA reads TGTGCCTGGAGCCCGGGACTAGTGGAGACCCAGTACTTC.

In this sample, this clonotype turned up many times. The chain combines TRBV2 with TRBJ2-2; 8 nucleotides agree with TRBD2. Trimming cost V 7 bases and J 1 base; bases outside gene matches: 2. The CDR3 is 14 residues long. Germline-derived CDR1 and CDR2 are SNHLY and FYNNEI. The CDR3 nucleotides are TGTGCCAGCAAACGGGAGGGGAACACCGGGGAGCTGTTTTTT. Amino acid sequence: CASKREGNTGELFF.

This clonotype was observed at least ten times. This CDR3 reads CASSLPGQKAFF. The CDR3 DNA follows: TGTGCCAGCAGCTTACCGGGACAAAAAGCTTTCTTT. This chain connects TRBV7-3 to TRBJ1-1; a possible D gene is TRBD1 (6 bases). V was shortened by 2 bases and J by 9 bases, with 10 bases between the two germline ends. The CDR3 has 12 amino acids. Germline V gene lookup returns CDR1 SGHTA and CDR2 FQGTGA. The full variable domain, in which reference TRBV7-3 and TRBJ1-1 provide the parts outside the CDR3, is GAGVSQTPSNKVTEKGKYVELRCDPISGHTALYWYRQSLGQGPEFLIYFQGTGAADDSGLPNDRFFAVRPEGSVSTLKIQRTERGDSAVYLCASSLPGQKAFFGQGTRLTVV.

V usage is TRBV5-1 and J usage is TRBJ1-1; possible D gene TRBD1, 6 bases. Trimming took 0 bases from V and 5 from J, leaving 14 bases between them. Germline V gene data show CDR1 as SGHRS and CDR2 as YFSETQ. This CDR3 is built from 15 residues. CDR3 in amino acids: CASSLDPGRGTEAFF. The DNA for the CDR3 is TGCGCCAGCAGCTTGGATCCGGGGAGGGGGACTGAAGCTTTCTTT.